Detailed here is one T cell receptor (beta chain). The record originates from a study of blood T cell repertoires in COVID-19. TCRdb's table, derived via immunoSEQ multiplex PCR, lists solely in-frame clones and lacks some. The sample consists of under 200,000 clones, about 86% of them appearing once. Losses at the gene ends were 5 bases for V and 3 bases for J; bases not matched to a gene: 7. Per the germline V gene, CDR1 is MNHEY and CDR2 is SMNVEV (reference sequence). The CDR3 runs 16 residues. Sequencing was carried out using peripheral blood. The chain carries TRBV27 and TRBJ1-6; 7 positions agree with TRBD1. This sequence originates from a man aged 18 to 30 with acute or convalescent COVID-19. CDR3 sequence reads: CASSLRGSNYNSPLHF. In DNA, the CDR3 is TGTGCCAGCAGTCTCAGGGGGTCTAACTATAATTCACCCCTCCACTTT.